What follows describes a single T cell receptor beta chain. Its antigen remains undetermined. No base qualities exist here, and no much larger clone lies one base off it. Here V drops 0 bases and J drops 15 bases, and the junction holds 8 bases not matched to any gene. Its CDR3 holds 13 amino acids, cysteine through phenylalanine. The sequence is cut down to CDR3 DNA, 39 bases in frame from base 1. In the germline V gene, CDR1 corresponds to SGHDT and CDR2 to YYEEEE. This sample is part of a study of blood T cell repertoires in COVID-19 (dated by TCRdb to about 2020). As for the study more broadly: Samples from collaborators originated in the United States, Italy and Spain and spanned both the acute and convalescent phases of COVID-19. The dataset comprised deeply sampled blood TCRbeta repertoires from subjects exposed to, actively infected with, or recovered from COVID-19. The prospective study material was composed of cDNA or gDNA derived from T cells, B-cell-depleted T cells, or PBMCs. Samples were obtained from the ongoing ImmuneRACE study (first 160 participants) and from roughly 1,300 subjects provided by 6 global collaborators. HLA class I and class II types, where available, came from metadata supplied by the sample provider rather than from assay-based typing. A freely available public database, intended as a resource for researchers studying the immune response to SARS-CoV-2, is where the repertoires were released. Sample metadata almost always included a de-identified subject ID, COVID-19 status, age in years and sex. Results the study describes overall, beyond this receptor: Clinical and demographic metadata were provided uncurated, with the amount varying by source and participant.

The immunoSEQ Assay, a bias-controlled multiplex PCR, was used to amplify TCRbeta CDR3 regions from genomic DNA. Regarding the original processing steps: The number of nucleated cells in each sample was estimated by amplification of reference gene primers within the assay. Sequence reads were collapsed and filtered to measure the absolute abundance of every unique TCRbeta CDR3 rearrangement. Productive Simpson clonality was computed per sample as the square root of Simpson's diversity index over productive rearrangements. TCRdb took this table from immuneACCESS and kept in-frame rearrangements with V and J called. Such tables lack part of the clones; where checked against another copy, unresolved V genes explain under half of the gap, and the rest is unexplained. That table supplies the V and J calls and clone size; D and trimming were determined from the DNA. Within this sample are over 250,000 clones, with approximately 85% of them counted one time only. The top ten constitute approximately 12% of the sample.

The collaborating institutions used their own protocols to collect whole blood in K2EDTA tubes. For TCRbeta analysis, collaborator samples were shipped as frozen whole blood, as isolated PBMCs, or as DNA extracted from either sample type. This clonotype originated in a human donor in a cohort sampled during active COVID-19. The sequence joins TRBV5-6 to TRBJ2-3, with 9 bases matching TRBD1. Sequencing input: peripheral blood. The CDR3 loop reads CASSLVRDRVFYF. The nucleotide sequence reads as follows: TGTGCCAGCAGCTTGGTGAGGGACAGGGTTTTTTATTTT. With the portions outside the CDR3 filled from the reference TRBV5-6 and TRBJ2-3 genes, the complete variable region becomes DAGVTQSPTHLIKTRGQQVTLRCSPKSGHDTVSWYQQALGQGPQFIFQYYEEEERQRGNFPDRFSGHQFPNYSSELNVNALLLGDSALYLCASSLVRDRVFYFGPGTRLTVL.